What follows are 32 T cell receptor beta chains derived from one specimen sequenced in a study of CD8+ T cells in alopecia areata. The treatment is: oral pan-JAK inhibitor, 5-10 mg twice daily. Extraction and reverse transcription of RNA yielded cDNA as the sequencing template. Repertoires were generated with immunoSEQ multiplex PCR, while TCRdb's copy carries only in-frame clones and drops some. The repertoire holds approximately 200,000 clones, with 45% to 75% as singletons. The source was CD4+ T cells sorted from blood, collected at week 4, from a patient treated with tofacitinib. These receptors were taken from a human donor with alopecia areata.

CDR3 sequence (DNA): TGTGCCAGCAGTGGGGCAGGGAGGAACACTGAAGCTTTCTTT. Translated: CASSGAGRNTEAFF. The chain is built from TRBV6-1 and TRBJ1-1; a weak D match, TRBD1 (5 bases). V shed 4 bases and J shed 1 base, with 10 bases lying between them. The CDR3 covers 14 residues. The germline V gene has CDR1 MNHNS and CDR2 SASEGT.

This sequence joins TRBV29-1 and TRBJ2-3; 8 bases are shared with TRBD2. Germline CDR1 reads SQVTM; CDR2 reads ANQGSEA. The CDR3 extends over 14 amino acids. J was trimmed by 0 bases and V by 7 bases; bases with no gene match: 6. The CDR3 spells CSGRGGPSTDTQYF. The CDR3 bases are TGCAGCGGCCGGGGGGGCCCCAGCACAGATACGCAGTATTTT.

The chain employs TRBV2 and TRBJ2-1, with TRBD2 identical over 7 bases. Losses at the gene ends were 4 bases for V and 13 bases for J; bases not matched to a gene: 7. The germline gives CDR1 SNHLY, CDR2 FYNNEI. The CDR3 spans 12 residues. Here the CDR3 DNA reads TGTGCCAGCAGTGGGACTAGTTTTGATCAGTTCTTC. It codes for CASSGTSFDQFF.

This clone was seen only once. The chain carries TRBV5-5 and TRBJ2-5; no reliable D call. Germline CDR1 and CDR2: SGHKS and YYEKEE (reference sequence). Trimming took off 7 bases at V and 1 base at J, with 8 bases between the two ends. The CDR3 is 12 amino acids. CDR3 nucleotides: TGTGCCAGCCGACGAAGCCAAGAGACCCAGTACTTC. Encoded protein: CASRRSQETQYF.

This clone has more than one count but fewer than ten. The CDR3 reads CASSRASGNGDTQYF. Here the CDR3 DNA reads TGTGCCAGCAGCCGAGCGAGCGGGAACGGGGATACGCAGTATTTT. This sequence joins TRBV7-9 and TRBJ2-3; TRBD2 matches at 7 bases. CDR3 size: 15 residues. J gave up 6 bases and V 5 bases, and 11 bases lay outside the gene matches. The germline V gene has CDR1 SEHNR and CDR2 FQNEAQ (reference sequence).

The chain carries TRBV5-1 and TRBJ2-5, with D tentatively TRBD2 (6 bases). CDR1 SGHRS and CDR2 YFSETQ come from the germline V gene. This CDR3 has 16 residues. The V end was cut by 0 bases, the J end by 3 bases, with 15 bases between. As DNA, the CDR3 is TGCGCCAGCAGCTTGGGGAGGGCCGGCCCTGAAGAGACCCAGTACTTC. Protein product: CASSLGRAGPEETQYF.

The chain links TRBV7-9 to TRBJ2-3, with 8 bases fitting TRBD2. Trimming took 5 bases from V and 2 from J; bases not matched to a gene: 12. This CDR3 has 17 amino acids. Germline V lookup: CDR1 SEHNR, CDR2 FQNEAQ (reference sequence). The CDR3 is CASSPPGTRALTDTQYF. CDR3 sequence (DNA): TGTGCCAGCAGCCCCCCCGGGACTAGGGCCCTCACAGATACGCAGTATTTT.

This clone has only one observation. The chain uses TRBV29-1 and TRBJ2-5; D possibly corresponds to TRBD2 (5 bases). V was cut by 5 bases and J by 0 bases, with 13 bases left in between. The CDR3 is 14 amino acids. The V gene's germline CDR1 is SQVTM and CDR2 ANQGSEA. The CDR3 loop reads CSVTPLANQETQYF. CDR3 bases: TGCAGCGTTACCCCCCTAGCAAACCAAGAGACCCAGTACTTC.

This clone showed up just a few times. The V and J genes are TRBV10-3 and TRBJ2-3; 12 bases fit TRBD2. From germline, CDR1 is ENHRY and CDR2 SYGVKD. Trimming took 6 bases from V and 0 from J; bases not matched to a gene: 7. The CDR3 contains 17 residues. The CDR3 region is CAISSSGGGSSTDTQYF. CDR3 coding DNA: TGTGCCATCAGCTCTAGCGGGGGGGGATCTAGCACAGATACGCAGTATTTT.

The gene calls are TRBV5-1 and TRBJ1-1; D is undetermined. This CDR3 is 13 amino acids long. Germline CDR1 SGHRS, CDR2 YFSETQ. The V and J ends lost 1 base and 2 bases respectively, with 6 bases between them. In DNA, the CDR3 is TGCGCCAGCAGCTTGAAAGCAAACACTGAAGCTTTCTTT. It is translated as CASSLKANTEAFF.

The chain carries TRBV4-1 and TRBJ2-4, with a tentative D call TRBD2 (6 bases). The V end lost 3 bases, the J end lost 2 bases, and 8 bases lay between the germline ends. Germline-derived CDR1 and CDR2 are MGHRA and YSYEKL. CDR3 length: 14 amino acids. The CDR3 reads CASSQGGTKNIQYF. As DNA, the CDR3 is TGCGCCAGCAGCCAGGGGGGAACCAAAAACATTCAGTACTTC.

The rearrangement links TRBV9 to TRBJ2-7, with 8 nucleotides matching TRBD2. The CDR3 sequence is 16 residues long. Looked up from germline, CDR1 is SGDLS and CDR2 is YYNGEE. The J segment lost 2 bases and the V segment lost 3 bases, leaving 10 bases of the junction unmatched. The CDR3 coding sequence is TGTGCCAGCAGCGCTGTCTCTAGCGGGCTTACCTACGAGCAGTACTTC. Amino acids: CASSAVSSGLTYEQYF.

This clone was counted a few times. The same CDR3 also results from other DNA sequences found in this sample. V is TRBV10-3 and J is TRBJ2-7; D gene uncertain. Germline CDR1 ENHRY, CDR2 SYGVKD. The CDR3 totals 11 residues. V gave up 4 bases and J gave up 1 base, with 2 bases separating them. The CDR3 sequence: CAISVSYEQYF. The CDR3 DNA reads TGTGCCATCAGTGTTTCCTACGAGCAGTACTTC.

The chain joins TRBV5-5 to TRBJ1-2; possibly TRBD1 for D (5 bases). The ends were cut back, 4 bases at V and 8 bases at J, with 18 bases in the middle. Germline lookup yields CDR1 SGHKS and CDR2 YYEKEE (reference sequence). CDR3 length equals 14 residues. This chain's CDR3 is CASSLDVRQGGYTF. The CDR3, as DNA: TGTGCCAGCAGCCTTGACGTGAGGCAGGGAGGCTACACCTTC.

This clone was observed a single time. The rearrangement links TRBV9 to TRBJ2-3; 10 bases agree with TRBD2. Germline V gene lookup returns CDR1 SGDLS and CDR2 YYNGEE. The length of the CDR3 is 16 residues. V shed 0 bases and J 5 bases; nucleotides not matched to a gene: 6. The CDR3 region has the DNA TGTGCCAGCAGCGTAGCTCAGCGGGGGGGCTTAGATACGCAGTATTTT. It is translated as CASSVAQRGGLDTQYF.

CDR3 sequence reads: CASSPNRGQGTYGYTF. DNA for the CDR3: TGTGCCAGCAGCCCCAATAGGGGACAGGGGACCTATGGCTACACCTTC. The chain couples TRBV7-2 to TRBJ1-2; 10 nucleotides agree with TRBD1. Germline assignment: CDR1 SGHTA and CDR2 FQGNSA. V lost 5 bases and J lost 4; bases outside the gene matches: 10. The length of the CDR3 is 16 residues.

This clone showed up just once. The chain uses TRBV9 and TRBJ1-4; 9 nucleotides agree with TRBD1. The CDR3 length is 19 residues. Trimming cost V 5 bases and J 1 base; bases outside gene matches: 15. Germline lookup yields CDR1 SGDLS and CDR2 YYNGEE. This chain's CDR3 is CASSRNLITGGLTNEKLFF. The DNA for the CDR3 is TGTGCCAGCAGTCGAAACCTCATTACAGGGGGCCTAACTAATGAAAAACTGTTTTTT.

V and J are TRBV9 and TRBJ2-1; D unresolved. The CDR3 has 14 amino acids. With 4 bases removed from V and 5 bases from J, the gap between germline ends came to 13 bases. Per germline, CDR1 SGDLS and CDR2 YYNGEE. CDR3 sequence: CASSSSTRHNEQFF. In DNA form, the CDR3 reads TGTGCCAGCAGCTCCTCGACCCGGCACAATGAGCAGTTCTTC.

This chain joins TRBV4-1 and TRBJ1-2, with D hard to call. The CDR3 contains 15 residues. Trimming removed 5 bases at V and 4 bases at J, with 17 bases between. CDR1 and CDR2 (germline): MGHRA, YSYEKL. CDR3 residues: CASSSVATSSYGYTF. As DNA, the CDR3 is TGCGCCAGCAGCTCAGTGGCCACCTCTAGCTATGGCTACACCTTC.

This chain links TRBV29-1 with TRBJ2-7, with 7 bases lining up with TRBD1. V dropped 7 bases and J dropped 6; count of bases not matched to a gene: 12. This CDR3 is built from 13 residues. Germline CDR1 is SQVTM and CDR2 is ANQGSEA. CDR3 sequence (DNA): TGCAGCGGCGCCCTACAGGGGACGGGCGAGCAGTACTTC. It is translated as CSGALQGTGEQYF.

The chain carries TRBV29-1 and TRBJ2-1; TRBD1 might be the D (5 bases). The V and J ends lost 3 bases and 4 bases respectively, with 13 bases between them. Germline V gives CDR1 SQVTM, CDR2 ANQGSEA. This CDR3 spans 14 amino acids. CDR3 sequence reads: CSVERQNRYNEQFF. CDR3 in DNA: TGCAGCGTTGAGAGACAGAACAGGTACAATGAGCAGTTCTTC.

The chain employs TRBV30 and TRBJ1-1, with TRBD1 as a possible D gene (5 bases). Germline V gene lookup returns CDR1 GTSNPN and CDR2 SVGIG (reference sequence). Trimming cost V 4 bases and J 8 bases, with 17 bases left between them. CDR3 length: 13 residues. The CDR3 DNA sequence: TGTGCCTGGACCCCCAGGGTGGGTTACGAAGCTTTCTTT. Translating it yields CAWTPRVGYEAFF.

In DNA form, the CDR3 reads TGTGCCAGCAGAACAGAGGGCCTGTCCTCCTACGAGCAGTACTTC. Amino acid sequence: CASRTEGLSSYEQYF. This chain connects TRBV28 to TRBJ2-7; perhaps TRBD2 as D (5 bases). From germline, CDR1 is MDHEN and CDR2 SYDVKM. Trimming shortened V by 6 bases and J by 0 bases, and 15 bases separated the two germline ends. This CDR3 region has 15 residues.

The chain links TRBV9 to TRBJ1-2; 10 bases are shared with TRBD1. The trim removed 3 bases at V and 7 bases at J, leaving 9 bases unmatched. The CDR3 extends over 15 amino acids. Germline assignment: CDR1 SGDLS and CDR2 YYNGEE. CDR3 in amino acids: CASSGDGTGVGGYTF. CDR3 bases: TGTGCCAGCAGCGGCGACGGGACAGGGGTGGGTGGCTACACCTTC.

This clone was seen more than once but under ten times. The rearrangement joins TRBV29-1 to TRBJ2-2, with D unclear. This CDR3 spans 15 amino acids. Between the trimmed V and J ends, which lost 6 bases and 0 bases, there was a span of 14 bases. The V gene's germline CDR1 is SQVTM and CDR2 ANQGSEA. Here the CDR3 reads CSVAAAPTNTGELFF. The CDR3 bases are TGCAGCGTCGCCGCAGCCCCGACGAACACCGGGGAGCTGTTTTTT.

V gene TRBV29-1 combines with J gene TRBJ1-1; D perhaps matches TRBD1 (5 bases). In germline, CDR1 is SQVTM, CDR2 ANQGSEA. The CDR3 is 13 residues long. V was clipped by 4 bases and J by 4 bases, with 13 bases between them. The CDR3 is CSVGQGGVTEAFF. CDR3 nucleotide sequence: TGCAGCGTTGGGCAGGGAGGGGTCACTGAAGCTTTCTTT. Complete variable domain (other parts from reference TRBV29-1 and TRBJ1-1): SAVISQKPSRDICQRGTSLTIQCQVDSQVTMMFWYRQQPGQSLTLIATANQGSEATYESGFVIDKFPISRPNLTFSTLTVSNMSPEDSSIYLCSVGQGGVTEAFFGQGTRLTVV.

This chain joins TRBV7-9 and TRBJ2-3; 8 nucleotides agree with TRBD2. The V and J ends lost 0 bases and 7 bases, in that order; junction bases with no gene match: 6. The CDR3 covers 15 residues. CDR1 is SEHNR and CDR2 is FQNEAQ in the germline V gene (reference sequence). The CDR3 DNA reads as TGTGCCAGCAGCTTAGCGTCGGGGACTAGTAATACGCAGTATTTT. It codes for CASSLASGTSNTQYF.

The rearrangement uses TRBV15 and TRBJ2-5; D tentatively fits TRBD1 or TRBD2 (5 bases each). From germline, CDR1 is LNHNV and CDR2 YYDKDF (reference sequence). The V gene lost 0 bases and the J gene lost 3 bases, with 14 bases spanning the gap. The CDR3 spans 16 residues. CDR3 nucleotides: TGTGCCACCAGCAGAGATCCCCCAGGGACCAAAGAGACCCAGTACTTC. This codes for CATSRDPPGTKETQYF.

CDR3 bases: TGTGCCAGCAGCGTAGATCAGGGCGGCTCCTACGAGCAGTACTTC. It is translated as CASSVDQGGSYEQYF. The rearrangement joins TRBV9 to TRBJ2-7; possibly TRBD1 for D (5 bases). CDR1 SGDLS and CDR2 YYNGEE come from the germline V gene. The V gene lost 0 bases and the J gene lost 0 bases, with 10 bases spanning the gap. The CDR3 is 15 residues long.

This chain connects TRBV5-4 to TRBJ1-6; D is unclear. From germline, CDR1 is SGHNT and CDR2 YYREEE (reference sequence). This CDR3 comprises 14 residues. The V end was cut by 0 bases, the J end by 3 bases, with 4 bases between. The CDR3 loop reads CASSLDSYNSPLHF. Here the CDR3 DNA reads TGTGCCAGCAGCTTGGACAGCTATAATTCACCCCTCCACTTT. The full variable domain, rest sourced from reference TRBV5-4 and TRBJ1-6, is ETGVTQSPTHLIKTRGQQVTLRCSSQSGHNTVSWYQQALGQGPQFIFQYYREEENGRGNFPPRFSGLQFPNYSSELNVNALELDDSALYLCASSLDSYNSPLHFGNGTRLTVT.

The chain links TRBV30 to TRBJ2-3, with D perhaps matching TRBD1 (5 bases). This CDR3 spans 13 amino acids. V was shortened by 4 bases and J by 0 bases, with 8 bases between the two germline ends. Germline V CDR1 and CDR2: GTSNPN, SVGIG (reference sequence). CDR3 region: CAWKGYSTDTQYF. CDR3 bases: TGTGCCTGGAAGGGGTATAGCACAGATACGCAGTATTTT.

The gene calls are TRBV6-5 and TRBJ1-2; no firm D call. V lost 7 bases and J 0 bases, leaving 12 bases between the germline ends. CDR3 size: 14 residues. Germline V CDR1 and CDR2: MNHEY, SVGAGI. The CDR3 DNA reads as TGTGCCAGCAATGAAGGGCCGACTAACTATGGCTACACCTTC. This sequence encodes CASNEGPTNYGYTF.